Shown below are 25 T cell receptor beta chains from a single sample sequenced in a study of beta chain features in type 1 diabetes. Expressed TCRB transcripts got sequenced, as all isolated RNA was reverse transcribed. Profiled with immunoSEQ multiplex PCR; TCRdb holds only in-frame clones, not every one. The profile shows more than 300,000 clones, roughly 8% of them singletons. The sequenced material came from central memory CD4+ T cells from blood. The receptor set was obtained from a woman aged 18 to 35 in good health.

There are a few counts of this clone. V and J are TRBV28 and TRBJ2-2, with 11 positions matching TRBD2. The CDR3 covers 16 residues. J lost 6 bases, V lost 4 bases, and 7 bases had no gene match. The germline V gene has CDR1 MDHEN and CDR2 SYDVKM. This chain's CDR3 is CASSSLAGGPSGELFF. DNA of the CDR3: TGTGCCAGCAGTTCGTTAGCGGGAGGGCCGTCCGGGGAGCTGTTTTTT.

The J gene is TRBJ2-3, the V gene TRBV15; D call uncertain. With 4 bases removed from V and 3 bases from J, the gap between germline ends came to 14 bases. The CDR3 contains 15 residues. Germline CDR1 and CDR2: LNHNV and YYDKDF (reference sequence). CDR3 sequence: CATSTLLTRTDTQYF. The CDR3 DNA sequence: TGTGCCACCAGCACCCTTCTGACGAGGACAGATACGCAGTATTTT.

The CDR3 here is CASSIDTNSGNTIYF. The DNA for the CDR3 is TGTGCCAGCAGCATAGACACCAACTCTGGAAACACCATATATTTT. The chain joins TRBV5-4 to TRBJ1-3; no clear D. Looked up from germline, CDR1 is SGHNT and CDR2 is YYREEE (reference sequence). V lost 4 bases to trimming and J lost 0 bases, with 11 bases between them. The CDR3 is made up of 15 amino acids.

This chain joins TRBV6-5 and TRBJ2-7, with no clear D. The CDR3 sequence is 14 residues long. Looked up from germline, CDR1 is MNHEY and CDR2 is SVGAGI. The V end lost 4 bases, the J end lost 0 bases, and 10 bases lay between the germline ends. The CDR3 loop is CASSSTVISYEQYF. CDR3 DNA sequence: TGTGCCAGCAGTTCAACAGTGATCTCCTACGAGCAGTACTTC.

This clone was observed a few times. The chain uses TRBV5-1 and TRBJ2-1; 8 bases fit TRBD2. Trimming removed 2 bases from V and 7 bases from J; junction bases left unmatched: 5. CDR3 length: 14 residues. Germline V gene sequence: CDR1 SGHRS, CDR2 YFSETQ. CDR3 nucleotide sequence: TGCGCCAGCAGCTTTCTAGCGGGTTATAATGAGCAGTTCTTC. Translation: CASSFLAGYNEQFF.

This clone was recorded a few times. The chain recombines TRBV4-1 with TRBJ2-7; D may correspond to TRBD1 or TRBD2 (5 bases each). The CDR3 has 15 residues. V lost 0 bases and J 0 bases, leaving 9 bases between the germline ends. Germline lookup yields CDR1 MGHRA and CDR2 YSYEKL. The DNA of the CDR3 is TGCGCCAGCAGCCAAGATCGTGGGACCTCCTACGAGCAGTACTTC. The encoded protein is CASSQDRGTSYEQYF.

This clone was recorded a few times. DNA of the CDR3: TGTGCCAGCAGCTTTGTCGGGGCAGATACGCAGTATTTT. Amino acids: CASSFVGADTQYF. The chain has TRBV11-2 and TRBJ2-3; weak D call: TRBD2 (5 bases). Trimming left V 3 bases short and J 4 bases short, with 8 bases between. CDR1 SGHAT and CDR2 FQNNGV come from the germline V gene. This CDR3 comprises 13 residues.

This clone was seen a few times. The rearrangement links TRBV19 to TRBJ2-4, with 10 bases aligning to TRBD1. CDR1 and CDR2 from the germline V gene are LNHDA and SQIVND (reference sequence). CDR3 size: 19 residues. The ends lost 8 bases at V and 1 base at J; junction bases unmatched: 17. CDR3 coding DNA: TGTGCCAGTTGGGGGACAGGGGCTCCTCTCTTTGTCGCCAAAAACATTCAGTACTTC. Amino acids: CASWGTGAPLFVAKNIQYF.

This clone was counted many times. The chain is built from TRBV11-2 and TRBJ2-1; 7 positions agree with TRBD2. The CDR3 has 13 amino acids. V trimming: 0 bases; J trimming: 13 bases; junction bases outside the gene matches: 6. Germline CDR1 and CDR2: SGHAT and FQNNGV. CDR3 in DNA: TGTGCCAGCAGCTTAGACCGGGACTATCTACAGTTCTTC. This gives the protein CASSLDRDYLQFF.

V and J are TRBV5-1 and TRBJ1-1; D gene ambiguous. This CDR3 has 15 residues. CDR1 SGHRS and CDR2 YFSETQ come from the germline V gene. V lost 3 bases and J 3 bases, leaving 15 bases between the germline ends. The DNA of the CDR3 is TGCGCCAGCAGCTCGGGAGGTTGGGTGTACACTGAAGCTTTCTTT. Protein sequence: CASSSGGWVYTEAFF.

This clone was seen more than once but under ten times. The V call is TRBV4-2, the J call TRBJ1-2; D might be TRBD1 (6 bases). The germline CDR1 and CDR2 sequences are LGHNA and YNFKEQ. Trimming removed 1 base from V and 2 bases from J, with 11 bases in between. The CDR3 covers 15 residues. CDR3 residues: CASSQATTGNYGYTF. CDR3 DNA: TGTGCCAGCAGCCAAGCGACCACAGGGAACTATGGCTACACCTTC.

In its sample, this clone was seen a few times. The V call is TRBV6-5, the J call TRBJ2-3, with TRBD2 matching over 8 bases. The CDR3 consists of 15 residues. Per germline, CDR1 MNHEY and CDR2 SVGAGI. The ends lost 4 bases at V and 1 base at J; junction bases unmatched: 4. CDR3 bases: TGTGCCAGCAGTTTCCCAGCGGGAGGCACAGATACGCAGTATTTT. Residues: CASSFPAGGTDTQYF.

This clone was detected a few times. The rearrangement joins TRBV5-6 to TRBJ2-7; maybe TRBD1 (6 bases). V was clipped by 4 bases and J by 5 bases, with 13 bases between them. Per the germline V gene, CDR1 is SGHDT and CDR2 is YYEEEE. The CDR3 is made up of 13 amino acids. DNA for the CDR3: TGTGCCAGCAGCGTACCAGGGGCGGACGAGCAGTACTTC. This sequence encodes CASSVPGADEQYF.

Only a few counts were recorded for this clone. The V gene is TRBV5-1, the J gene TRBJ2-1, with D tentatively TRBD2 (5 bases). This CDR3 has 14 residues. CDR1 and CDR2 from the germline V gene are SGHRS and YFSETQ. The germline V and J ends were trimmed by 8 bases and 2 bases, with 14 bases remaining between them. DNA for the CDR3: TGCGCCAGTCAAAGAGGGATAACCTACAATGAGCAGTTCTTC. Amino acids: CASQRGITYNEQFF. Full variable domain (outside the CDR3, taken from reference TRBV5-1 and TRBJ2-1): KAGVTQTPRYLIKTRGQQVTLSCSPISGHRSVSWYQQTPGQGLQFLFEYFSETQRNKGNFPGRFSGRQFSNSRSEMNVSTLELGDSALYLCASQRGITYNEQFFGPGTRLTVL.

The table lists this clone with a few counts. This chain uses TRBV6-5 with TRBJ2-7, with TRBD1 identical over 7 bases. CDR1 MNHEY and CDR2 SVGAGI come from the germline V gene. The CDR3 totals 12 residues. V lost 6 bases, J lost 12 bases, and 11 bases stayed unmatched. CDR3 residues: CASRSDRASAYF. The CDR3 DNA sequence: TGTGCCAGCAGATCCGACAGGGCTTCTGCGTACTTC.

This clone was recorded at least ten times. The chain couples TRBV2 to TRBJ1-2; D call uncertain. Trimming pared 4 bases from V and 4 bases from J, leaving 10 bases between. The CDR3 covers 13 residues. Germline CDR1 SNHLY, CDR2 FYNNEI. The CDR3 region is CASSGRGGYGYTF. Written as DNA, the CDR3 is TGTGCCAGCAGTGGGCGAGGCGGCTATGGCTACACCTTC.

For this clone: Other DNA sequences in the same sample also yield this CDR3. The genes are TRBV28 and TRBJ2-5; 9 bases fit TRBD1. CDR1 is MDHEN, CDR2 SYDVKM, per germline. The CDR3 runs 14 residues. Trimming cost V 6 bases and J 4 bases; bases outside gene matches: 6. The CDR3 spells CASSRGQGGETQYF. The CDR3 DNA sequence: TGTGCCAGCAGCAGGGGACAGGGAGGAGAGACCCAGTACTTC. The whole variable domain, filled in from reference TRBV28 and TRBJ2-5, reads DVKVTQSSRYLVKRTGEKVFLECVQDMDHENMFWYRQDPGLGLRLIYFSYDVKMKEKGDIPEGYSVSREKKERFSLILESASTNQTSMYLCASSRGQGGETQYFGPGTRLLVL.

About this clone: Other DNA sequences from this sample encode an identical CDR3 as well. This chain links TRBV29-1 with TRBJ2-5; D unresolved. V lost 6 bases and J lost 2, with 7 bases in between. CDR3 size: 11 residues. CDR1 and CDR2 (germline): SQVTM, ANQGSEA. The CDR3 DNA sequence: TGCAGCGTCTCTGGGCAAGAGACCCAGTACTTC. As protein: CSVSGQETQYF.

This clone has only a few counts. The chain couples TRBV5-6 to TRBJ2-7; D uncertain. V lost 0 bases, J lost 0 bases, and 16 bases lay in between. This CDR3 has 17 amino acids. Germline CDR1 reads SGHDT; CDR2 reads YYEEEE. The CDR3 is CASSLVVTGAFSYEQYF. The CDR3 bases are TGTGCCAGCAGCTTGGTTGTAACTGGAGCGTTCTCCTACGAGCAGTACTTC.

In this sample, this clone turned up a few times. V is TRBV6-5 and J is TRBJ2-3; TRBD2 might be the D (5 bases). Germline V gene sequence: CDR1 MNHEY, CDR2 SVGAGI. Trimming pared 4 bases from V and 0 bases from J, leaving 14 bases between. There are 16 residues in the CDR3. The CDR3 DNA reads TGTGCCAGCAGTTTTGGAGGCAGATCTAGCACAGATACGCAGTATTTT. This encodes CASSFGGRSSTDTQYF.

This clone was detected a few times. The rearrangement joins TRBV7-2 to TRBJ1-4; TRBD1 agrees at 9 bases. The CDR3 has 17 amino acids. Germline V gene lookup returns CDR1 SGHTA and CDR2 FQGNSA. The ends lost 5 bases at V and 2 bases at J; junction bases unmatched: 9. The CDR3 loop reads CASSPGTGSFTNEKLFF. Here the CDR3 DNA reads TGTGCCAGCAGCCCAGGGACAGGGTCGTTCACTAATGAAAAACTGTTTTTT.

This clone has a handful of counts. The chain uses TRBV6-1 and TRBJ1-1; no reliable D call. Trimming took 4 bases from V and 0 from J, leaving 9 bases between them. The CDR3 runs 14 residues. The V gene's germline CDR1 is MNHNS and CDR2 SASEGT. The CDR3 loop reads CASSVQTVNTEAFF. DNA for the CDR3: TGTGCCAGCAGTGTTCAGACGGTGAACACTGAAGCTTTCTTT.

The table lists this clone with a few counts. The chain carries TRBV5-1 and TRBJ2-7; 10 bases are a match to TRBD1. The CDR3 runs 13 residues. Germline CDR1 SGHRS, CDR2 YFSETQ. V lost 2 bases to trimming and J lost 6 bases; unmatched junction nucleotides: 2. The CDR3 sequence: CASSLGQGGEQYF. CDR3 nucleotides: TGCGCCAGCAGCTTAGGACAGGGGGGCGAGCAGTACTTC.

J is TRBJ2-1 and V is TRBV25-1; TRBD2 is a possible D gene (6 bases). The CDR3 totals 14 residues. From germline, CDR1 is MGHDK and CDR2 SYGVNS. The V end lost 7 bases, the J end lost 1 base, and 11 bases lay between the germline ends. The CDR3 region is CASTYGGSYNEQFF. The CDR3, as DNA: TGTGCCAGCACGTATGGGGGGTCCTACAATGAGCAGTTCTTC.

This clone was seen repeatedly, ten times or more. The chain is built from TRBV29-1 and TRBJ2-1; 8 bases are shared with TRBD2. Germline loops: CDR1 SQVTM, CDR2 ANQGSEA. The CDR3 runs 13 residues. As DNA, the CDR3 is TGCAGGGTCGGCGGGAGGAGGTACAATGAGCAGTTCTTC. This translates into CRVGGRRYNEQFF.